This T cell receptor beta chain stems from a study of Graves' ophthalmopathy and Graves' hyperthyroidism. As for the study in general: The blood sample was drawn at first diagnosis and before any treatment. General study results and limits: Among thyroid clonotypes expanded above 0.001 frequency, most also appeared in blood.

Many counts were recorded for this clonotype. Its matching antigen is unknown. Diagnosis was based on clinical symptoms, serum thyroxine, TRAb, thyroid ultrasound and orbital computed tomography. The authors amplified TCR beta CDR3 regions from RNA transcripts. The first-round RT-PCR employed HTBI primers together with the Qiagen OneStep RT-PCR kit. A multiplex PCR was then performed as the second round. In TCRdb, the multiplex PCR reads were re-called with MiXCR into one record per CDR3 protein. The table lists under 250,000 distinct CDR3 sequences, under 30% of them singletons. V lost 8 bases and J lost 0, with 14 bases in between. Germline V CDR1 and CDR2: ENHRY, SYGVKD. The CDR3 loop spans 15 amino acids.

The rearrangement links TRBV10-3 to TRBJ1-3, with D maybe TRBD1 (5 bases). Specimen: peripheral blood. The sequence was obtained from a middle-aged man with Graves' ophthalmopathy. The CDR3 is CAIVRDSNSGNTIYF. CDR3 in DNA: TGTGCCATCGTTCGAGACAGCAACTCTGGAAACACCATATATTTT.